This T cell receptor beta chain was found in a study of cytomegalovirus exposure and HLA in healthy donors (dated by TCRdb to 2016 to 2017). For the study in its entirety: According to an earlier analysis of several hundred of the donors, about 179 million T cells yielded roughly 110 million unique TCR beta sequences and 276 Gb of sequence data. An early release that covered roughly 600 HLA-typed donors contained 300 to 350 gigabases of sequencing data and tens of millions of unique TCR sequences. Of the 300 to 450 genotyped donors, less than 90% were placed in the genetic ancestry cluster associated with self-reported Caucasian donors. The study aimed to test whether cataloging public T cell receptors could reveal signatures of past pathogen exposure. The study used immunosequencing to profile the T cell repertoires of several hundred subjects and linked those repertoires to cytomegalovirus serostatus. Along with the roughly 710-subject first cohort, a separate validation cohort of around 120 different subjects was used. To predict cytomegalovirus infection status, the study brought together high-throughput TCR immunosequencing, statistical association of individual TCRs with disease status, and machine learning. In a later analysis, previously published TCR beta repertoires from about 670 donors were re-analyzed and high-resolution HLA genotyping was added so that TCR occurrence patterns could be studied. In the later analysis, no new phenotypic data were used to find candidate immune exposures; instead, reliance was placed on TCR beta sequences and their occurrence across donors. To decide whether each TCR beta V gene segment behaved as functional or pseudogenic, an earlier analysis of some 540 of the donors relied on high-throughput TCR beta sequencing. Alongside the repertoire data, information on donor age, sex, ethnicity and CMV serostatus was compiled. Genome-wide SNP genotypes for about three fifths of the roughly 670 donors were used in a later genetic analysis, which treated that subset as a discovery cohort. Every discovery cohort repertoire had been produced on one sequencing platform. HLA typing included class I and class II loci at four-digit resolution. Typing coverage varied by locus: about 620-630 donors for A, B, C, DRB1 and DQB1; 522 for DQA1; around 570 for DPA1; roughly 450 for DPB1. Roughly five DR-DQ haplotypes were treated as single units for association and clustering because of strong linkage in the cohort. Among about 400 genotyped donors of the cohort, an average of about 240,000 unique TCR beta nucleotide sequences was sequenced per donor, of which about 19% were non-productive. Findings and caveats that apply to the study as a whole: In a later analysis, several top co-occurrence clusters were reported to appear linked to parvovirus B19, influenza, CMV and Epstein-Barr virus. The classifier was reported to diagnose cytomegalovirus status with high specificity and sensitivity in both the original cohort and the validation cohort. Correlated functional status among segregating V segments might reflect linkage disequilibrium, but an unknown experimental factor could not be ruled out. A few of the identified cytomegalovirus-associated TCR beta chains were confirmed in vitro to be specific for cytomegalovirus antigens. Compared with the roughly 700-donor mean, donors in an Asian-associated ancestry cluster had fewer N-insertions in productive TCRs, according to a later genetic analysis. The authors suggested that the approach could potentially be extended to other disease states and immunological phenotypes. Over 15 rarely observed V segments, including chromosome 9 orphons, were excluded from the earlier analysis of several hundred of the donors because counts were too low. A later analysis found that most CMV-associated TCR beta chains appeared HLA-restricted, with HLA associations seemingly driven largely by CMV exposure. The only immune exposure information available for the cohort was CMV serostatus. This cohort had only TCR beta chains sequenced, and the lack of alpha or paired-chain data limited which features could be detected. In an earlier analysis of some 500 of the donors, most TCR beta V segments were observed in productive rearrangements about 87% or about 30% of the time, broadly matching IMGT annotations. Across donors, most TCR sequences were observed very rarely, whereas some public TCRs were present in many individuals. The 87-base-pair reads could not distinguish some IMGT-functional V segments, including TRBV6-2 and TRBV6-3, so those segments were excluded. Roughly uniform sequencing depth across donors was assumed in presence/absence analyses, although this assumption may not hold. Because some donors lacked HLA typing at each locus, the association tests relied only on the typed subset. V-gene and J-gene trimming of TCR beta chains was associated with a missense DCLRE1C variant in a later genetic analysis, and the association was replicated in an independent cohort. The study listed approximately 150 TCR beta chains as associated with cytomegalovirus. At a false discovery rate of 0.05, a later analysis linked 15,000 to 20,000 TCR beta sequences to specific HLA alleles. When HLA alleles, especially DR and DQ, strongly co-occurred, attributing TCR associations to individual alleles was difficult. The sequencing pipeline was judged likely to have produced a cluster of highly shared sequence variants as a technical artifact. In a later analysis, the rate of TCR association differed among HLA loci, with DRB1 alleles having the most associated TCRs and HLA-C alleles having the fewest. A further reported finding was that TCR beta sequences accurately predicted the HLA-A and HLA-B alleles for most subjects in the first cohort. In a later analysis, HLA-associated TCR beta chains were found to be more clonally expanded and to have lower generation probabilities than equally common non-associated chains.

The germline V gene gives CDR1 as SGHDT and CDR2 as YYEEEE. Reading from cysteine to phenylalanine, the CDR3 counts 12 amino acids. The read is trimmed to its CDR3 DNA, 36 bases read in frame from base 1. The cohort consisted of 666 healthy bone marrow donors. At the time of sampling, every cohort member was nominally healthy, though immune exposures that went unrecorded were likely present. The donor was CMV seropositive and belonged to the group of some 290 seropositive cohort members. A peripheral blood sample was collected from each donor, and TCR beta sequencing was performed on peripheral blood mononuclear cells. The Qiagen DNeasy Blood Extraction Kit was used to extract genomic DNA from the blood cell samples. As regards this clone: There is no known antigen for this receptor. A read error may account for a junction end that differs from germline. The sample has other DNA sequences that encode this CDR3 too.

Libraries were made using the immunoSEQ multiplex PCR assay. The multiplex PCR relied on a mix of 60 forward primers for TCR Vbeta segments and 13 reverse primers for TCR Jbeta segments. The CDR3 region of rearranged TCR beta genes was amplified from genomic DNA with a multiplex PCR assay. The amplified TCR beta libraries were sequenced on the Illumina HiSeq System as 87-base-pair reads. The study's own analysis went as follows. A later analysis counted about 80 million unique TCR beta chains across the 700 or so repertoires, and some 11 million of these chains were shared by at least two donors. Raw reads were error-corrected and collapsed into unique sequences with a nearest-neighbor algorithm that merged closely related sequences to remove PCR and sequencing errors. To assign V, D and J gene segments, CDR3 sequences were aligned to IMGT reference sequences. For a sequence to be retained, a match of at least six nucleotides was required to both a V gene segment and a J gene segment. Rearrangements were classified as productive when the CDR3 lacked stop codons and remained in frame with V and J, and all other rearrangements were classified as non-productive. Following IMGT convention, CDR3 was defined as the stretch from the second conserved V-encoded cysteine up to the conserved J-encoded phenylalanine. The earlier analysis of 450 to 750 of the donors excluded any sequence lacking an unambiguous match to a single V gene segment. An earlier analysis of several hundred of the donors called V segments functional above 56.7% productive rearrangements and segregating when the between-donor standard deviation exceeded 5%. A statistical classification framework was built for diagnosing cytomegalovirus status from the catalog of TCR beta chain sequences. A later analysis assigned V and J genes by comparing TCR nucleotide sequences with IMGT/GENE-DB human TR gene sequences. A later analysis assigned CDR3 sequences and most-parsimonious VDJ recombination scenarios with the TCRdist pipeline. A later analysis defined each TCR beta chain by its CDR3 amino acid sequence plus V-gene family, and excluded reads lacking a unique V-gene family. As a way to deal with suspected cross-contamination and a sequencing artifact, a later analysis dropped roughly 600 nucleotide sequences that were highly shared and had low generation probability. In a later analysis, a clonal expansion index was calculated for each public chain from normalized within-repertoire ranks of inferred template counts. In a later analysis, generation probabilities were computed using a VDJ recombination model fitted to out-of-frame rearrangements, and the results were checked against IGoR. Hypergeometric tests were used in a later analysis to score TCR-TCR, TCR-HLA and TCR-CMV co-occurrence, with a repertoire-size bias correction applied to the TCR pairs. To estimate false discovery rates, a later analysis permuted the HLA or CMV assignments 20 times. A later analysis grouped co-occurring TCRs with DBSCAN, adding TCRdist sequence similarity when clustering within HLA-allele-positive subsets. For co-occurrence clustering, repertoires with fewer than 30,000 or more than 120,000 public chains were excluded, along with a handful of repertoires with anomalous nucleotide sharing. TCRdb holds this immuneACCESS table with in-frame rearrangements only. Some clones are missing; in checked studies, unresolved V genes explain under half, and the rest has no known cause. The DNA was the basis for D and trimming; V, J and clone size are from that table. Here the sample has some 180,000 clones; more than 75% occur a single time. The ten most abundant clones make up 2% to 2.5% of the sample.

The sequencing sample was made of PBMCs. The source of this sequence is a woman in her twenties or thirties in good health and CMV-seropositive. This receptor chain uses TRBV5-6 and TRBJ1-2, with a tentative D gene TRBD1 over 5 matching bases. CDR3 region: CASSLWGVGYTF. The bases are TGTGCCAGTAGCTTGTGGGGGGTTGGCTACACCTTC.